This T cell receptor beta chain was captured by sequencing in a study of shared clonotypes between healthy human individuals. A note on this clone: Its specificity is unknown.

The ends lost 0 bases at V and 0 bases at J; junction bases unmatched: 6. The CDR3 spans 17 residues. Germline V gene sequence: CDR1 SGHDT, CDR2 YYEEEE. Study findings and constraints: Represented diversity, genetic and exposure-history alike, was limited by few donors. It was anticipated that sequencing depth would influence how many clonotypes donors shared.

Clones were read by immunoSEQ multiplex PCR, and TCRdb kept only the in-frame ones, dropping some. The data hold about 1 million clones, with around 76% observed a single time. J is TRBJ1-1 and V is TRBV5-6, with 9 bases that match TRBD1. Sample: memory CD4+ T cells sorted from blood. As to subset: CD45RA-negative fraction. The receptor comes from a man between 18 and 29 years old in good health. The CDR3 DNA reads TGTGCCAGCAGCTTGGGACAGGGGGGATCAATGAACACTGAAGCTTTCTTT. Encoded protein: CASSLGQGGSMNTEAFF.